Below are 11 T cell receptor beta chains sequenced from a single sample in a study of T cell responses to AZD1222 COVID-19 vaccine (dated by TCRdb to 2020 to 2023). In light of the paper, this sample's time point label describes: about 28 days (+/-7) after the second vaccine dose. The library came from the immunoSEQ multiplex PCR assay. TCRdb retrieved this table from immuneACCESS and kept in-frame rearrangements only. Not all clones are present; in checked studies, unresolved V genes account for under half, and no reason is known for the remainder. This sample gives 100,000 to 150,000 clones in total; roughly 92% of them show up just once. Around 1.1% of the sample rests with the top ten. The sequencing here drew on peripheral blood, taken 28 days after the second AZD1222 dose. Receptor source: an adult who received the AZD1222 COVID-19 vaccine.

The V call is TRBV4-3, the J call TRBJ2-7; 8 bases are shared with TRBD1. The CDR3 has 15 amino acids. V trimming: 1 base; J trimming: 5 bases; junction bases outside the gene matches: 7. Germline CDR1 and CDR2: LGHNA and YSLEER. CDR3 coding DNA: TGCGCCAGCAGCCAAGGGTCAGGGGGCGGGAACGAGCAGTACTTC. Translation: CASSQGSGGGNEQYF.

This clone was recorded a few times. The chain employs TRBV15 and TRBJ2-1, with 9 bases matching TRBD2. This CDR3 contains 14 residues. In germline, CDR1 is LNHNV, CDR2 YYDKDF (reference sequence). Trimming took 5 bases from V and 4 from J; bases not matched to a gene: 3. CDR3: CATSRLADYNEQFF. The CDR3 coding sequence is TGTGCCACCAGCCGACTAGCGGATTACAATGAGCAGTTCTTC.

The gene calls are TRBV11-2 and TRBJ1-3; no clear D. Germline V lookup: CDR1 SGHAT, CDR2 FQNNGV. V was cut by 1 base and J by 0 bases, with 10 bases left in between. This CDR3 is 16 amino acids long. The CDR3 DNA follows: TGTGCCAGCAGCTTAGGCGGATTTTCCTCTGGAAACACCATATATTTT. Protein product: CASSLGGFSSGNTIYF.

The V call is TRBV13, the J call TRBJ2-1; 7 nucleotides line up with TRBD1. Germline CDR1 PRHDT, CDR2 FYEKMQ (reference sequence). The CDR3 totals 15 residues. V gave up 5 bases and J gave up 4 bases; unmatched junction bases: 8. CDR3 sequence: CASSLRDRPYNEQFF. DNA of the CDR3: TGTGCCAGCAGCCTCCGGGACAGACCGTACAATGAGCAGTTCTTC.

The chain links TRBV19 to TRBJ2-3; no clear D. Trimming removed 7 bases from V and 1 base from J, with 9 bases in between. The CDR3 runs 13 residues. Germline V gene lookup returns CDR1 LNHDA and CDR2 SQIVND (reference sequence). CDR3 protein: CASKAAGTDTQYF. CDR3 in DNA: TGTGCCAGTAAGGCAGCAGGCACAGATACGCAGTATTTT.

V and J are TRBV3-1 (or the pseudogene TRBV3-2) and TRBJ1-1; 7 bases match TRBD1. V gave up 6 bases and J gave up 1 base; unmatched junction bases: 5. The CDR3 sequence is 14 residues long. Per germline, CDR1 LGHDT and CDR2 YNNKEL (reference sequence). CDR3 bases: TGTGCCAGCAGGCCCCGGGACAGGAACACTGAAGCTTTCTTT. Protein sequence: CASRPRDRNTEAFF.

The chain combines TRBV3-1 (or the pseudogene TRBV3-2) with TRBJ1-1, with 7 bases identical to TRBD1. The CDR3 sequence is 16 residues long. Germline V CDR1 and CDR2: LGHDT, YNNKEL (reference sequence). After removal of 2 bases from V and 0 bases from J, the junction contained 6 bases not matched to a gene. The CDR3 nucleotides read TGTGCCAGCAGCCAATTTGAGGGGGCGATGAACACTGAAGCTTTCTTT. It yields the protein CASSQFEGAMNTEAFF.

V gene TRBV19 combines with J gene TRBJ2-2, with a tentative D call TRBD2 (6 bases). Trimming removed 4 bases from V and 6 bases from J, with 18 bases in between. CDR3 length equals 16 residues. The V gene's germline CDR1 is LNHDA and CDR2 SQIVND (reference sequence). This chain's CDR3 is CASSNLPGLSAGELFF. The CDR3 region has the DNA TGTGCCAGTAGTAACCTACCGGGACTGTCGGCCGGGGAGCTGTTTTTT.

The CDR3 spells CASSLSGAYEQYF. CDR3 nucleotide sequence: TGTGCCAGCAGTTTATCAGGTGCCTACGAGCAGTACTTC. The chain combines TRBV27 with TRBJ2-7; D gene uncertain. The V end lost 0 bases, the J end lost 2 bases, and 5 bases lay between the germline ends. CDR3 length: 13 amino acids. Germline V gives CDR1 MNHEY, CDR2 SMNVEV (reference sequence).

V and J are TRBV6-6 and TRBJ1-6; the D is unclear. CDR1 and CDR2 (germline): MNHNY, SVGAGI (reference sequence). The CDR3 extends over 14 amino acids. The V end was cut by 10 bases, the J end by 7 bases, with 17 bases between. The CDR3 sequence: CATPPRTGNSPLHF. The DNA for the CDR3 is TGTGCCACCCCCCCCAGGACGGGGAATTCACCCCTCCACTTT.

V and J are TRBV7-2 and TRBJ1-1; D is undetermined. V lost 4 bases and J lost 11, with 14 bases in between. The germline V gene encodes CDR1 SGHTA and CDR2 FQGNSA. CDR3 length: 12 amino acids. The CDR3: CASSSTLDGAFF. CDR3 nucleotides: TGTGCCAGCAGCTCGACCCTCGACGGGGCTTTCTTT.